This T cell receptor (beta chain) came from a study of blood T cells in healthy people across ages. In germline, CDR1 is LNHDA, CDR2 SQIVND (reference sequence). Trimming at V came to 5 bases and at J to 0 bases, leaving 9 bases not matched to a gene. The CDR3 covers 17 residues. Combining a sample-barcoded 5' primer with a J-beta primer mix, a second PCR ran for roughly 7 to 11 cycles. Sequencing of every sample gave 3 million or more CDR3-containing paired-end reads. MiXCR was run by TCRdb on the 5' RACE reads, yielding one entry per CDR3 protein. The profile shows over 1.5 million distinct CDR3 sequences, roughly 49% of them singletons. In this sample, this clonotype turned up a few times. Its target is not known. Isolated per sample were at least 6 million PBMCs. No fewer than 6 micrograms of total RNA were isolated from every sample. Regarding the study as a whole: Possibly confounding the expanded clonotype changes was the fact that donor CMV status was unknown.

The chain employs TRBV19 and TRBJ2-3, with 9 bases identical to TRBD1. Sequencing was done on a sample of blood. The receptor was isolated from a woman aged 40 to 50 in good health. CDR3 bases: TGTGCCAGTAGTTCCCCTCGGACAGGGGTAAGCACAGATACGCAGTATTTT. It is translated as CASSSPRTGVSTDTQYF.